The sequence of this T cell receptor (beta chain) was determined in a study of T cell repertoires in cytomegalovirus infection. Study details: Indicated by public TCR beta signatures were CMV infection and matching HLA type. Findings and limits, study-wide: Individuals carrying CMV plus the relevant HLA were identified by cumulative frequency of public TCR beta families. It was HLA-C-restricted CMV-specific TCR beta clonotypes that dominated the response ex vivo.

Germline V gene lookup returns CDR1 LGHNA and CDR2 YNFKEQ. The CDR3 has 14 amino acids. The V gene lost 0 bases and the J gene lost 2 bases, with 4 bases spanning the gap. Using its own MiXCR run on the reads, TCRdb lists one record per CDR3 protein. This sample has around 250,000 distinct CDR3 sequences, with approximately 15% found just once. A note on this clonotype: The antigen is unknown.

Sequencing used CD8+ T cells from PBMCs. The receptor comes from a human donor in good health (CMV status not recorded). Some clones in this sample may be carry-over from other donors' samples. This sequence joins TRBV4-2 and TRBJ2-2; D unresolved. CDR3 nucleotide sequence: TGTGCCAGCAGCCAAGAGAGCAACACCGGGGAGCTGTTTTTT. Encoded protein: CASSQESNTGELFF.